This entry lists 8 T cell receptor beta chains sequenced from one sample in a study of T cell responses to AZD1222 COVID-19 vaccine. Generated by immunoSEQ multiplex PCR, the TCRdb table keeps only in-frame clones and is missing some. The table includes approximately 150,000 clones, approximately 88% detected once. Material: peripheral blood, obtained 28 days after the second AZD1222 dose. These receptors all stem from an adult who received the AZD1222 COVID-19 vaccine.

J is TRBJ2-1 and V is TRBV7-9; D uncertain. This CDR3 spans 14 amino acids. Germline V gives CDR1 SEHNR, CDR2 FQNEAQ (reference sequence). V was cut by 1 base and J by 8 bases, with 12 bases left in between. CDR3 nucleotides: TGTGCCAGCAGCTTAGAAGGCGGTGGTGATGAGCAGTTCTTC. Its translation: CASSLEGGGDEQFF.

This clone has only one observation. V gene TRBV27 combines with J gene TRBJ1-5; perhaps TRBD1 as D (5 bases). The CDR3 runs 13 residues. CDR1 and CDR2 from the germline V gene are MNHEY and SMNVEV (reference sequence). V was clipped by 8 bases and J by 2 bases, with 10 bases between them. CDR3 nucleotide sequence: TGTGCCAGCGGGCCCAGGGGCAATCAGCCCCAGCATTTT. Its translation: CASGPRGNQPQHF.

This chain links TRBV27 with TRBJ1-6; weak D call: TRBD1 (6 bases). Germline CDR1 MNHEY, CDR2 SMNVEV (reference sequence). Trimming took 6 bases from V and 8 from J, leaving 17 bases between them. This CDR3 has 15 amino acids. CDR3 nucleotides: TGTGCCAGCAGGAAGGTAGGGGGGACTGATTCACCCCTCCACTTT. Protein: CASRKVGGTDSPLHF.

The genes are TRBV29-1 and TRBJ1-2; TRBD1 is a possible D gene (5 bases). V was shortened by 3 bases and J by 6 bases, with 11 bases between the two germline ends. CDR1 and CDR2 (germline): SQVTM, ANQGSEA. The CDR3 is 12 amino acids. The CDR3 DNA reads as TGCAGCGTTGATAAGGGGATTGATGGCTACACCTTC. It is translated as CSVDKGIDGYTF.

The rearrangement links TRBV2 to TRBJ1-2; D not certain. V lost 3 bases and J 4 bases, leaving 12 bases between the germline ends. This CDR3 is 14 amino acids long. From germline, CDR1 is SNHLY and CDR2 FYNNEI. CDR3 in amino acids: CASSDRGILYGYTF. CDR3 DNA: TGTGCCAGCAGTGATCGGGGAATTCTCTATGGCTACACCTTC. Full variable domain (remainder filled in from reference TRBV2 and TRBJ1-2): EPEVTQTPSHQVTQMGQEVILRCVPISNHLYFYWYRQILGQKVEFLVSFYNNEISEKSEIFDDQFSVERPDGSNFTLKIRSTKLEDSAMYFCASSDRGILYGYTFGSGTRLTVV.

This chain connects TRBV3-1 (or the pseudogene TRBV3-2) to TRBJ2-2; 9 nucleotides match TRBD1. This CDR3 has 16 amino acids. The V and J ends lost 6 bases and 4 bases, in that order; junction bases with no gene match: 9. CDR1 is LGHDT, CDR2 YNNKEL, per germline (reference sequence). Here the CDR3 reads CASSRGTGGGTGELFF. CDR3 DNA: TGTGCCAGCAGTCGAGGAACAGGGGGCGGCACCGGGGAGCTGTTTTTT.

This clone was found a few times. Other DNA sequences in the sample encode the same CDR3. This chain connects TRBV6-2 or TRBV6-3 to TRBJ2-3, with no clear D. The length of the CDR3 is 12 residues. V was cut by 4 bases and J by 0 bases, with 2 bases left in between. Germline CDR1 and CDR2: MNHEY and SVGEGT. The CDR3 loop is CASSFSTDTQYF. CDR3 bases: TGTGCCAGCAGTTTCAGCACAGATACGCAGTATTTT.

The rearrangement links TRBV9 to TRBJ2-1; TRBD1 might be the D (6 bases). The CDR3 totals 12 residues. With 4 bases removed from V and 8 bases from J, the gap between germline ends came to 10 bases. From germline, CDR1 is SGDLS and CDR2 YYNGEE. CDR3 residues: CASSLRGDEQFF. CDR3 DNA sequence: TGTGCCAGCAGCCTCAGGGGAGATGAGCAGTTCTTC.